Following are 15 T cell receptor beta chains from one sample sequenced in a study of blood T cell repertoires in COVID-19. Profiling relied on immunoSEQ multiplex PCR, and the TCRdb table lists in-frame clones only, not all of them. The profile shows 350,000 or so clones, roughly 87% of them singletons. The sequenced material came from peripheral blood. Receptors originate from a woman between 55 and 75 years old with COVID-19, enrolled during active disease.

The CDR3 coding sequence is TGTGCCAGTAGTAACCGACAGGGAGGCACTGAAGCTTTCTTT. It yields the protein CASSNRQGGTEAFF. V and J are TRBV19 and TRBJ1-1, with 7 nucleotides matching TRBD1. The CDR3 runs to 14 residues. Germline CDR1 and CDR2: LNHDA and SQIVND (reference sequence). With V trimmed by 4 bases and J by 4 bases, 6 bases remained unmatched.

The chain recombines TRBV11-2 with TRBJ2-1, with D possibly being TRBD2 (6 bases). V lost 5 bases and J lost 5, with 16 bases in between. The V gene's germline CDR1 is SGHAT and CDR2 FQNNGV. CDR3 length equals 15 residues. CDR3 DNA sequence: TGTGCCAGCAGCCAATGGGACTTCCGAAACAATGAGCAGTTCTTC. The encoded protein is CASSQWDFRNNEQFF.

The V call is TRBV30, the J call TRBJ2-2; D possibly corresponds to TRBD2 (5 bases). The V end was cut by 4 bases, the J end by 2 bases, with 11 bases between. The germline V gene has CDR1 GTSNPN and CDR2 SVGIG (reference sequence). The CDR3 length is 14 residues. Written as DNA, the CDR3 is TGTGCCTGGATGATCGGGGTAAACACCGGGGAGCTGTTTTTT. Its protein product is CAWMIGVNTGELFF.

The rearrangement links TRBV12-3 or TRBV12-4 to TRBJ1-2, with D uncertain. This CDR3 spans 12 amino acids. The V and J ends lost 7 bases and 7 bases respectively, with 13 bases between them. The CDR3 DNA reads TGTGCCAGCAATTCCGCCCCGGGTGGCTACACCTTC. This translates into CASNSAPGGYTF.

This chain links TRBV6-5 with TRBJ1-1; 7 nucleotides agree with TRBD1. Germline assignment: CDR1 MNHEY and CDR2 SVGAGI. V was clipped by 6 bases and J by 4 bases; unmatched bases: 8. The CDR3 sequence is 14 residues long. CDR3 sequence: CASSRGGWVTEAFF. As DNA, the CDR3 is TGTGCCAGCAGCCGAGGGGGCTGGGTCACTGAAGCTTTCTTT.

V and J are TRBV19 and TRBJ1-2; 8 bases are a match to TRBD1. Germline V CDR1 and CDR2: LNHDA, SQIVND (reference sequence). CDR3 length equals 14 residues. The V and J ends lost 9 bases and 2 bases, in that order; junction bases with no gene match: 8. CDR3 residues: CASNLQGVNYGYTF. CDR3 in DNA: TGTGCCAGCAATCTACAGGGGGTAAACTATGGCTACACCTTC.

This clone was counted only a few times. This chain links TRBV5-6 with TRBJ1-2; 9 bases align to TRBD1. The trim removed 9 bases at V and 5 bases at J, leaving 8 bases unmatched. Looked up from germline, CDR1 is SGHDT and CDR2 is YYEEEE. The CDR3 covers 13 residues. CDR3 sequence reads: CATTQGAGYGYTF. The DNA for the CDR3 is TGTGCCACCACACAGGGGGCAGGTTATGGCTACACCTTC.

This chain connects TRBV28 to TRBJ2-2, with D perhaps TRBD1 (5 bases). Germline CDR1 is MDHEN and CDR2 is SYDVKM. CDR3 length: 14 amino acids. The V gene lost 3 bases and the J gene lost 7 bases, with 12 bases spanning the gap. The CDR3 is CASSFSGLSGELFF. The DNA for the CDR3 is TGTGCCAGCAGTTTTTCAGGGTTGAGCGGGGAGCTGTTTTTT.

With regard to this clone: Within the sample, other DNA sequences also encode this same CDR3. J is TRBJ1-5 and V is TRBV5-1, with no clear D. V lost 2 bases and J lost 0, with 9 bases in between. The CDR3 contains 15 residues. In germline, CDR1 is SGHRS, CDR2 YFSETQ. CDR3 loop: CASSLTGDSNQPQHF. In nucleotides, the CDR3 is TGCGCCAGCAGCTTAACTGGAGATAGCAATCAGCCCCAGCATTTT.

V gene TRBV6-5 combines with J gene TRBJ2-7; 7 bases match TRBD2. Per the germline V gene, CDR1 is MNHEY and CDR2 is SVGAGI. V shed 2 bases, J shed 6 bases, and the junction held 10 bases outside the gene matches. The CDR3 spans 15 residues. The CDR3 DNA reads TGTGCCAGCAGTTACCTAAGGCGGGGGAGTTTCGAGCAGTACTTC. It encodes CASSYLRRGSFEQYF.

This clone has more than one count but fewer than ten. V and J are TRBV12-3 or TRBV12-4 and TRBJ1-1; tentatively, D is TRBD1 (5 bases). V was pared by 2 bases and J by 4 bases, with 8 bases between. The CDR3 has 13 amino acids. DNA of the CDR3: TGTGCCAGCAGTTTAAACGGGGGCACTGAAGCTTTCTTT. Residues: CASSLNGGTEAFF.

The genes are TRBV5-3 and TRBJ1-2; 10 nucleotides line up with TRBD1. TRBV5-3 is designated an ORF whose function remains uncertain. V lost 5 bases and J lost 8; bases outside the gene matches: 18. The CDR3 spans 17 residues. CDR3 region: CARRSRDRGCGDRGYTF. The CDR3 bases are TGTGCCAGAAGGTCCCGGGACAGGGGATGCGGGGACCGAGGCTACACCTTC.

The V gene is TRBV24-1, the J gene TRBJ2-1; weak D call: TRBD1 (6 bases). The CDR3 has 12 amino acids. Trimming shortened V by 7 bases and J by 8 bases, and 11 bases separated the two germline ends. Germline CDR1 is KGHDR and CDR2 is SFDVKD. The CDR3 DNA reads TGTGCCACCAGCTCCAGGGGTGATGAGCAGTTCTTC. It codes for CATSSRGDEQFF.

In its sample, this clone was seen once. The V and J genes are TRBV7-9 and TRBJ1-4, with TRBD1 matching 7 bases. Per germline, CDR1 SEHNR and CDR2 FQNEAQ (reference sequence). Trimming cost V 3 bases and J 3 bases; bases outside gene matches: 4. The CDR3 sequence is 15 residues long. The CDR3 loop is CASSLGDRANEKLFF. CDR3 coding DNA: TGTGCCAGCAGCTTGGGTGACAGGGCTAATGAAAAACTGTTTTTT.

V usage is TRBV5-8 and J usage is TRBJ2-7; perhaps TRBD1 as D (5 bases). This CDR3 region has 18 residues. Germline V CDR1 and CDR2: SGHTS, YDEGEE. The V gene lost 2 bases and the J gene lost 3 bases, with 24 bases spanning the gap. CDR3 sequence: CASSFSIGQWGRRYEQYF. The CDR3 nucleotides are TGTGCCAGCAGCTTCAGCATAGGTCAGTGGGGCCGACGCTACGAGCAGTACTTC.